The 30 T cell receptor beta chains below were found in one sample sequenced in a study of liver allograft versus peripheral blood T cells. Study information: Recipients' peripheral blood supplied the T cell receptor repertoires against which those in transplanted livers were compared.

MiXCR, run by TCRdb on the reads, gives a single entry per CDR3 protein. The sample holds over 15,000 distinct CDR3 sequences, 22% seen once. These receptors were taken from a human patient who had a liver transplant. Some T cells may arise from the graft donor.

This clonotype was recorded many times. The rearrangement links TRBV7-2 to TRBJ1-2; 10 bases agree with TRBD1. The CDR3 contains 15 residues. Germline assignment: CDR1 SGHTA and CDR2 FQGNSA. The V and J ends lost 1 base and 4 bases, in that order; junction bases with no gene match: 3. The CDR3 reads CASSLGGTGVYGYTF. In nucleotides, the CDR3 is TGTGCCAGCAGCTTAGGGGGGACAGGGGTCTATGGCTACACCTTC.

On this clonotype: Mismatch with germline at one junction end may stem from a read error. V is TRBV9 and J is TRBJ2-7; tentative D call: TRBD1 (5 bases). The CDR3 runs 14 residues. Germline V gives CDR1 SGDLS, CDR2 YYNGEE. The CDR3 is CTSSHGAGNYEQYF. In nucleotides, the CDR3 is TGTACCAGCAGCCATGGGGCAGGGAACTACGAGCAGTACTTC.

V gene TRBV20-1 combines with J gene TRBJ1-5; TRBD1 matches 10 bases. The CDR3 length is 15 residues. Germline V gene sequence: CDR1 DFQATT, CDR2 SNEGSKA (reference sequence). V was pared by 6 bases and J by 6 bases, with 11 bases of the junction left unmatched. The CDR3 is CSASPGTGDFQPQHF. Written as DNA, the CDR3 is TGCAGTGCATCACCCGGGACAGGGGATTTTCAGCCCCAGCATTTT.

The CDR3 loop is CAWSVRLGTGSNQPQHF. The CDR3 nucleotides are TGTGCCTGGAGTGTACGCCTAGGGACAGGGTCCAATCAGCCCCAGCATTTT. This chain uses TRBV30 with TRBJ1-5; TRBD1 matches 9 bases. With V trimmed by 0 bases and J by 3 bases, 9 bases remained unmatched. Germline loops: CDR1 GTSNPN, CDR2 SVGIG (reference sequence). This CDR3 is built from 17 residues.

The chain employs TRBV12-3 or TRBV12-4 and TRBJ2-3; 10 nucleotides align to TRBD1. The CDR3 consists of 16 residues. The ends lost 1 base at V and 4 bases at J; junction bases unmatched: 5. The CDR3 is CASSLGDRGAADTQYF. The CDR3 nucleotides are TGTGCCAGCAGTTTAGGGGACAGGGGCGCCGCAGATACGCAGTATTTT.

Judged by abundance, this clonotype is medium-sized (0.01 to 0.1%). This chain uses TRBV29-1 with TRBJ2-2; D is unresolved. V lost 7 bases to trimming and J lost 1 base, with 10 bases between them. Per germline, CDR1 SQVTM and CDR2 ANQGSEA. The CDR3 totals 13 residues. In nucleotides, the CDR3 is TGCAGCGCCTTACCGGTGAACACCGGGGAGCTGTTTTTT. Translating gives CSALPVNTGELFF.

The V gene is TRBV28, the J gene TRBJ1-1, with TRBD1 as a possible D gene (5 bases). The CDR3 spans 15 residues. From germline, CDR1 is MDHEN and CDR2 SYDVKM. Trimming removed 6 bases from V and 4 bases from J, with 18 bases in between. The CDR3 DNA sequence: TGTGCCAGCAGCTCCAGGGACCTGGATCGCACTGAAGCTTTCTTT. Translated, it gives CASSSRDLDRTEAFF.

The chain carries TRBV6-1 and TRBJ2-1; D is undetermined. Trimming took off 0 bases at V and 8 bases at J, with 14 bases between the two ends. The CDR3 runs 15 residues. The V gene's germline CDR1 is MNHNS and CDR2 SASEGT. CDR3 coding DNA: TGTGCCAGCAGTGAAGCGCATGGCCCCAAAGATGAGCAGTTCTTC. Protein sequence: CASSEAHGPKDEQFF.

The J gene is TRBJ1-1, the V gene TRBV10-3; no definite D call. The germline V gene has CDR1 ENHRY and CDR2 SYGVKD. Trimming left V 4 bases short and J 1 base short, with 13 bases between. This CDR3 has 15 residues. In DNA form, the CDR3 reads TGTGCCATCAGTGTACGAGACTGGGGGAACACTGAAGCTTTCTTT. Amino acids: CAISVRDWGNTEAFF.

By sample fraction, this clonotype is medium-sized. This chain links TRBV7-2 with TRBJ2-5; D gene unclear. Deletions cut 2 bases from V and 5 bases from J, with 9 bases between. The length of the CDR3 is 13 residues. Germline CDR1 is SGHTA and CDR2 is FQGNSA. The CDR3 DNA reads TGTGCCAGCAGCTTACGAGCAGTGGAGACCCAGTACTTC. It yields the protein CASSLRAVETQYF.

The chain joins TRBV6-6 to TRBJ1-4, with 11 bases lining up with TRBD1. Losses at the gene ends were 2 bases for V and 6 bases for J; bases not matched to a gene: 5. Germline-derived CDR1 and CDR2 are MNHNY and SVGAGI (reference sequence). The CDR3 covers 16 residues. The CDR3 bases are TGTGCCAGCAGTTACCCAGGACAGGGGGCGGATGAAAAACTGTTTTTT. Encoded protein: CASSYPGQGADEKLFF.

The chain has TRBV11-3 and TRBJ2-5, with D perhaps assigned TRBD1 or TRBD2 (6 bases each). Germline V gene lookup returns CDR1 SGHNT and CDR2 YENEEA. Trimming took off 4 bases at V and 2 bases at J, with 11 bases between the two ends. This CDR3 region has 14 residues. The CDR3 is CASSSRDTQETQYF. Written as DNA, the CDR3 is TGTGCCAGCAGCTCGCGGGACACTCAAGAGACCCAGTACTTC.

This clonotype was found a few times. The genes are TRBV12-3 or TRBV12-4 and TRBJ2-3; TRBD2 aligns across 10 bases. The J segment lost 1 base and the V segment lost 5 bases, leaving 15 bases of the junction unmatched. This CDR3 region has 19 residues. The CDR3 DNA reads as TGTGCCAGCAGTCTCGGAGCGGGAGGGACGACCTCTCGCACAGATACGCAGTATTTT. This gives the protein CASSLGAGGTTSRTDTQYF.

The CDR3 protein is CASSSGTGGSGYTF. The CDR3 bases are TGTGCCAGCAGTTCCGGGACAGGGGGGAGCGGCTACACCTTC. The chain carries TRBV28 and TRBJ1-2; 11 bases fit TRBD1. Germline CDR1 and CDR2: MDHEN and SYDVKM. Unmatched junction bases numbered 6, after V lost 4 bases and J lost 8 bases. The CDR3 contains 14 residues.

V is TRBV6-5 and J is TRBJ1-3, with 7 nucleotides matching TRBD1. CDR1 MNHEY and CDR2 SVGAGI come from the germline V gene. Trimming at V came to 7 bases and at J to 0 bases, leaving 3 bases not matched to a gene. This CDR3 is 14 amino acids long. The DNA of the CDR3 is TGTGCCAGCACCCCAGGGGGCTCTGGAAACACCATATATTTT. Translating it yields CASTPGGSGNTIYF.

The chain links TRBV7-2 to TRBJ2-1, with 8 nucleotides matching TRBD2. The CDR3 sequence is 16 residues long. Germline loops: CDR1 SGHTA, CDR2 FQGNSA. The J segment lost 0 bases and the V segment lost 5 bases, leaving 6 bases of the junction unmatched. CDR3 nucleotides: TGTGCCAGCAGCCTCGGGGGGGATGCCTCCTACAATGAGCAGTTCTTC. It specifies CASSLGGDASYNEQFF.

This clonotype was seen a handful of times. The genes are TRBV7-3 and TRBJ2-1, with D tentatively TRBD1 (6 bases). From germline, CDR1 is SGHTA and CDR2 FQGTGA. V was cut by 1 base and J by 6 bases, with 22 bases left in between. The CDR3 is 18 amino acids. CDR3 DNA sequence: TGTGCCAGCAGCTTAATCCTCCGGACAGCCCAACCCGGCAATGAGCAGTTCTTC. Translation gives CASSLILRTAQPGNEQFF.

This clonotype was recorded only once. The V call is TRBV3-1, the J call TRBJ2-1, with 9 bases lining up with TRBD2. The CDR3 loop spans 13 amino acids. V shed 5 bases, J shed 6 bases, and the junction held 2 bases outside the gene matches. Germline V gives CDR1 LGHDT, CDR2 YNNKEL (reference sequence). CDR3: CASSALAGNEQFF. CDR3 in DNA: TGTGCCAGCAGCGCACTAGCGGGCAATGAGCAGTTCTTC.

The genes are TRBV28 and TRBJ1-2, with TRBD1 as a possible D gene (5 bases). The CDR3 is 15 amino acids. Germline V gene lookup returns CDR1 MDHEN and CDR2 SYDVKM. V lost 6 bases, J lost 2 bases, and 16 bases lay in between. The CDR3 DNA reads TGTGCCAGCAGACTCCCGGAAGGGACCAACTATGGCTACACCTTC. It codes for CASRLPEGTNYGYTF.

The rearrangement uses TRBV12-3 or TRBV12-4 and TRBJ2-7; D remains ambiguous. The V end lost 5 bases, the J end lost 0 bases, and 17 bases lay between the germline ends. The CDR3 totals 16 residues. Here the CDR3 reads CASSPGRSRSSYEQYF. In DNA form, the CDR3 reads TGTGCCAGCAGTCCCGGACGTTCCCGAAGCTCCTACGAGCAGTACTTC.

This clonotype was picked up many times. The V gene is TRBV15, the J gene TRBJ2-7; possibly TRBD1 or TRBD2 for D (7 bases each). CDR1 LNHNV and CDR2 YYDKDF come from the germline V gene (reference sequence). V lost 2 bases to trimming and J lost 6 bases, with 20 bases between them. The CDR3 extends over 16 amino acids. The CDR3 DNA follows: TGTGCCACCAGCAGACAGGGGGGGTTGGGTGTCCGCGAGCAGTACTTC. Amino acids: CATSRQGGLGVREQYF.

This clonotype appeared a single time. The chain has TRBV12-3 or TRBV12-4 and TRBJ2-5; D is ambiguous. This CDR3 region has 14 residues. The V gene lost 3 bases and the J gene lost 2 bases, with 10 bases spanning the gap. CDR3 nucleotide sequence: TGTGCCAGCAGTTTTTATTCGGAACAAGAGACCCAGTACTTC. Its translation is CASSFYSEQETQYF.

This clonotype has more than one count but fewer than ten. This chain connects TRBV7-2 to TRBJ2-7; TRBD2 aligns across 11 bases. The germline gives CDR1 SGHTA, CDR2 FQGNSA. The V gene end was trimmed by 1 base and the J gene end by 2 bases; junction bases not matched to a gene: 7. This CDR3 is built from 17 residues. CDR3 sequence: CASSLVPSGGTTYEQYF. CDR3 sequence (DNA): TGTGCCAGCAGCTTAGTTCCTAGCGGGGGGACCACCTACGAGCAGTACTTC.

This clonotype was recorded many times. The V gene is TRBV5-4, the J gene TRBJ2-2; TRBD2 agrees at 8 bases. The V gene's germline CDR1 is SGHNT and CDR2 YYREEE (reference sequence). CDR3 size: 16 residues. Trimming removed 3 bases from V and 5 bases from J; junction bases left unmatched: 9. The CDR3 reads CASSWAASGPTGELFF. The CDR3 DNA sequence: TGTGCCAGCAGCTGGGCGGCTAGCGGGCCTACCGGGGAGCTGTTTTTT.

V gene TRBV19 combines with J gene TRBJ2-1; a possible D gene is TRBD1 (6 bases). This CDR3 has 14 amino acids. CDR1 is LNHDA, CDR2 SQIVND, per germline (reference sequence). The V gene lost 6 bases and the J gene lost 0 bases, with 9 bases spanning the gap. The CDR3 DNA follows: TGTGCCAGTAGCAAACAGGGCTCCTACAATGAGCAGTTCTTC. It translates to CASSKQGSYNEQFF.

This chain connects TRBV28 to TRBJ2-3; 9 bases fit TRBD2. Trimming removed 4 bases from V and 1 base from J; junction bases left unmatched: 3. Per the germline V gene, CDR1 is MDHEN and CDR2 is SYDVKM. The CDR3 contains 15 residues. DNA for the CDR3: TGTGCCAGCAGTTCAGCGGGAGGCCGCACAGATACGCAGTATTTT. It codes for CASSSAGGRTDTQYF.

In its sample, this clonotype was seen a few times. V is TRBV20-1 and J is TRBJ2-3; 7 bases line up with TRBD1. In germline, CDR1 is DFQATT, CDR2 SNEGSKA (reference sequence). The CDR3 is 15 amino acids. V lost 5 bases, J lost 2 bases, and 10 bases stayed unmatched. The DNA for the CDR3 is TGCAGTGCTCCCCGACAGGGCAGCAACACAGATACGCAGTATTTT. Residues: CSAPRQGSNTDTQYF.

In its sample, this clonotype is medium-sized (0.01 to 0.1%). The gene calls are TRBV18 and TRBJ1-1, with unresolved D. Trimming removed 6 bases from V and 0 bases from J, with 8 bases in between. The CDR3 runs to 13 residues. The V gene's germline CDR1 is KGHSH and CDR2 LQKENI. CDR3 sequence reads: CASSGQLNTEAFF. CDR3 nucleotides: TGTGCCAGCTCTGGGCAGTTGAACACTGAAGCTTTCTTT.

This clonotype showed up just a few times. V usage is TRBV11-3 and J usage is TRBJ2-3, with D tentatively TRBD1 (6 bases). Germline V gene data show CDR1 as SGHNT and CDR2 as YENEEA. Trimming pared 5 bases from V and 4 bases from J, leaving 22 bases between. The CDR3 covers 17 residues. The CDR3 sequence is CASSPPGSTSGADTQYF. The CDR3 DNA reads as TGTGCCAGCAGCCCCCCCGGGTCAACCTCAGGGGCAGATACGCAGTATTTT.

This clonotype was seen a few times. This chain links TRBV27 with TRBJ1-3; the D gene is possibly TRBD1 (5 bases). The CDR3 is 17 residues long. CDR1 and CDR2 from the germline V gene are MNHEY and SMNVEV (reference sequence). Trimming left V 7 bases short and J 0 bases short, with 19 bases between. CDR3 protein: CASNAGKTSPSGNTIYF. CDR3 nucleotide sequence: TGTGCCAGCAACGCAGGGAAAACCTCTCCCTCTGGAAACACCATATATTTT.